This TCR beta chain was identified during a study of control samples from healthy donors and cancer patients. This CDR3 is built from 11 residues. Germline CDR1 reads MNHEY; CDR2 reads SVGAGI. V shed 9 bases and J shed 7 bases, with 10 bases lying between them. Here immunoSEQ multiplex PCR was the method, and the copy in TCRdb shows in-frame clones only, minus some. Of 230,000 or so clones listed, over 90% were seen once; the top ten hold approximately 1.5%. J is TRBJ2-1 and V is TRBV6-5; D is perhaps TRBD1 or TRBD2 (5 bases each). The sequencing input was blood. The clonotype comes from a man between 50 and 59 years old in good health. CDR3 nucleotide sequence: TGTGCCAGTGGGACGTGGAATGAGCAGTTCTTC. As protein: CASGTWNEQFF.